This T cell receptor (beta chain) was observed in a study of persistence of HIV-infected CD4 T cells (dated by TCRdb to 2018 to 2021). About the study as a whole: CMV- and HIV-1 Gag-responding CD4+ T cells were isolated from ART-treated individuals so that antigen-driven clonal expansion of HIV-1-infected cells could be examined. The TCR cluster analysis across participants included 8 or 9 participants for CMV and six or seven participants for Gag. Peripheral blood samples of up to roughly 200 mL were taken at multiple time points, with the exception of a couple of participants who underwent leukapheresis at a single time point. TCRbeta sequencing assessed the clonality of all cells in each sorted population, while proviral sequencing assessed the clonality of infected cells. Suppressive ART had been received by participants for a median of roughly 8 years. Results and caveats for the whole study, not just this receptor: TCRbeta richness in CMV- and Gag-responding cells was significantly lower than in anti-CD3/anti-CD28-responding cells; CMV-responding cells had higher oligoclonality than CD3/CD28-stimulated and Gag-responding cells. Only a small number of individuals took part in the study, and only a limited range of antigens was tested. Degenerate expanded CDR3beta sequences were enriched in antigen-responding cells, suggesting convergent selection of CD4+ responses to CMV and Gag. A correlation was observed between TCR oligoclonality and proviral oligoclonality within the same sorted populations. Bulk TCR analyses could not be restricted to the rare CMV-responding cells that actually carried HIV-1 proviruses.

This specimen's treatment or condition label, interpreted: suppressive antiretroviral therapy. Lysates of CMV-infected fibroblasts were used at about 10 ug/mL for cell stimulation. Nonresponding CD40L-negative CD69-negative CD45RO-high memory CD4+ T cells were sorted as memory populations depleted of antigen-responding cells. Participants were HIV-1-infected adults who started suppressive ART during chronic infection. Participants had undetectable plasma HIV-1 RNA below 50 copies/mL for at least 4 years. To be included, participants needed a CD4+ T cell count above 400 cells/uL and a positive CMV serology. Before stimulation, PBMCs were isolated using density centrifugation and depleted of CD8+ T cells. CD8-depleted PBMCs were stimulated for approximately 19 hours with anti-CD28/CD49d costimulation, CD40-blocking antibody and enfuvirtide to prevent new infections. Sorting was done on either a Beckman Coulter MoFlo Legacy or an XDP sorter, and propidium iodide was used to exclude dead cells. For samples with more than one million cells, genomic DNA was extracted with the QIAamp DNA Mini Kit, and for all other samples the Quick-DNA Microprep Kit was used.

Unmatched junction bases come to 8, with V trimmed by 7 bases and J by 6 bases. From the germline V gene, CDR1 is MNHEY and CDR2 is SVGAGI. Inclusive of the bounding cysteine and phenylalanine, the CDR3 is 13 residues long. Just the 39-base CDR3 DNA is kept, in frame starting at base 1. The immunoSEQ hsTCRB assay version 4, run in survey mode, was used to sequence TCRbeta repertoires from genomic DNA. Genomic DNA was diluted to roughly 9.3 ng/uL, and up to 1 ug per sample was used for TCRbeta sequencing. As for the original processing: ImmunoSeq Analyzer 3.0 was used for analysis of TCRbeta data, and diversity was computed on productive nucleotide rearrangements. The improved Chao index was used to estimate lower-bound TCR diversity, and the Gini coefficient was used to estimate clonality using the Immunarch R package. Different nucleotide rearrangements encoding the same CDR3beta amino acid sequence were treated as distinct clonotypes. Differential abundance analysis found TCRbeta sequences that were significantly enriched in antigen-responding cells compared with anti-CD3/anti-CD28-activated cells. Using predicted peptide-MHC specificity as the basis, GLIPH2 grouped TCRs into clusters, both for each participant individually and for the merged data sets that combined participants. Entries here come from immuneACCESS through TCRdb and include only in-frame sequences with V and J called. Some clones fail to appear in such tables; in the studies checked, an unresolved V gene covers under half of the shortfall, and the cause of the remainder is unknown. V, J and clone size were drawn from that table, and D and trimming were deduced from the DNA. In this sample the table shows roughly 41,000 clones, approximately 80% of which occur a single time. The ten largest clones represent around 1.5% of the sample.

Note on this clone: This clone's antigen is unknown. Base quality data are lacking; no much larger clone is found one base away.

The sequence joins TRBV6-5 to TRBJ1-1, with 7 bases in between that match TRBD1. This receptor was taken from an adult man with HIV who was CMV-seropositive. This specimen was CD4+ T cells sorted from PBMCs after approximately 20-hour stimulation, taken from a patient who received antiretroviral therapy. The cell subset or site tag for this specimen amounts to: CD40L-CD69- CD45RO-high memory CD4 T cells not responding to CMV lysate. The DNA sequence is TGTGCCAGCAACCGAGGAGGGGGCCCTGAAGCTTTCTTT. Translated, it gives CASNRGGGPEAFF.